A single sample is the source of the 30 T cell receptor beta chains below, sequenced in a study of Graves' ophthalmopathy and Graves' hyperthyroidism. Amplification of the TCR beta CDR3 regions used RNA transcripts (as template). First-round RT-PCR used HTBI primers; second-round multiplex PCR followed. TCRdb independently ran MiXCR on the multiplex PCR reads; one entry per CDR3 protein. Among some 250,000 distinct CDR3 sequences listed, around 50% were seen once. The sequenced sample consisted of peripheral blood. The receptors here all came from an adult man with Graves' ophthalmopathy.

This clonotype has a handful of counts. This chain connects TRBV10-3 to TRBJ2-2, with 13 nucleotides matching TRBD2. The CDR3 has 17 amino acids. The germline CDR1 and CDR2 sequences are ENHRY and SYGVKD. J lost 6 bases, V lost 1 base, and 5 bases had no gene match. CDR3 sequence reads: CAISEFRTSGSPGELFF. The CDR3 DNA reads as TGTGCCATCAGTGAGTTCAGGACTAGCGGGAGTCCCGGGGAGCTGTTTTTT.

This clonotype has just a few counts. The chain combines TRBV7-2 with TRBJ1-1; D might be TRBD1 (5 bases). This CDR3 is built from 13 residues. Germline V gene data show CDR1 as SGHTA and CDR2 as FQGNSA. The germline V and J ends were trimmed by 5 bases and 3 bases, with 10 bases remaining between them. The chain's CDR3 is CASSAQGDTEAFF. The CDR3 nucleotides are TGTGCCAGCAGCGCGCAGGGTGACACTGAAGCTTTCTTT.

The J gene is TRBJ1-2, the V gene TRBV19, with 8 bases matching TRBD1. This CDR3 comprises 14 residues. The trim removed 7 bases at V and 6 bases at J, leaving 10 bases unmatched. From germline, CDR1 is LNHDA and CDR2 SQIVND (reference sequence). The DNA for the CDR3 is TGTGCCAGTACCGCCGCGGGCAGGGGGCATGGCTACACCTTC. Protein: CASTAAGRGHGYTF.

This clonotype was detected only a few times. The chain joins TRBV7-8 to TRBJ2-2; 7 bases line up with TRBD2. Germline trimming cut 1 base from V and 2 bases from J; bases unmatched to any gene: 4. This CDR3 has 16 amino acids. Germline V CDR1 and CDR2: SGHVS, FQNEAQ. The CDR3 sequence: CASSLETGGNTGELFF. CDR3 sequence (DNA): TGTGCCAGCAGCTTAGAGACGGGGGGAAACACCGGGGAGCTGTTTTTT.

The chain employs TRBV5-1 and TRBJ1-1; 10 nucleotides agree with TRBD1. V lost 5 bases, J lost 0 bases, and 10 bases stayed unmatched. CDR1 and CDR2 from the germline V gene are SGHRS and YFSETQ. The CDR3 loop spans 17 amino acids. CDR3 residues: CASRSPGTGVMNTEAFF. CDR3 nucleotides: TGCGCCAGCAGGTCGCCGGGGACAGGGGTGATGAACACTGAAGCTTTCTTT.

The sample holds a few counts of this clonotype. This sequence joins TRBV7-9 and TRBJ2-7, with 9 bases matching TRBD1. The CDR3 has 15 residues. V was clipped by 0 bases and J by 5 bases; unmatched bases: 5. Germline CDR1 SEHNR, CDR2 FQNEAQ (reference sequence). Written as DNA, the CDR3 is TGTGCCAGCAGCTTAGCCGGGACAGGGCCCCACGAGCAGTACTTC. Translation: CASSLAGTGPHEQYF.

The rearrangement links TRBV11-3 to TRBJ2-1; D tentatively reads TRBD1 or TRBD2 (5 bases each). The CDR3 runs to 16 residues. The germline V gene has CDR1 SGHNT and CDR2 YENEEA. The V end was cut by 3 bases, the J end by 10 bases, with 22 bases between. The CDR3 DNA reads as TGTGCCAGCAGCTTTTTCCCCCGGGGCCCATTAGGAGAGCAGTTCTTC. Protein product: CASSFFPRGPLGEQFF.

This clonotype was recorded only once. This chain uses TRBV5-8 with TRBJ2-5, with 11 bases fitting TRBD1. The trim removed 4 bases at V and 5 bases at J, leaving 4 bases unmatched. The CDR3 loop spans 14 amino acids. Germline V gives CDR1 SGHTS, CDR2 YDEGEE. CDR3 sequence reads: CASSGQGALETQYF. CDR3 DNA: TGTGCCAGCAGCGGACAGGGGGCCTTGGAGACCCAGTACTTC.

The V call is TRBV19, the J call TRBJ1-6; no clear D gene. V was pared by 4 bases and J by 8 bases, with 12 bases between. The length of the CDR3 is 14 residues. The germline CDR1 and CDR2 sequences are LNHDA and SQIVND (reference sequence). CDR3 DNA sequence: TGTGCCAGTAGTACCTTCGGGGTTGATTCACCCCTCCACTTT. Translation gives CASSTFGVDSPLHF.

The chain employs TRBV7-2 and TRBJ2-7, with 11 bases fitting TRBD2. V gave up 6 bases and J gave up 2 bases; unmatched junction bases: 6. CDR3 length: 15 amino acids. Per the germline V gene, CDR1 is SGHTA and CDR2 is FQGNSA. In DNA form, the CDR3 reads TGTGCCAGCAGTTCGCTAGCGGGGGGCCCCTACGAGCAGTACTTC. It is translated as CASSSLAGGPYEQYF.

The gene calls are TRBV7-8 and TRBJ2-2; 9 bases map to TRBD2. The junction had 11 bases not matched to a gene; V was cut back by 4 bases and J by 2 bases. The CDR3 has 18 residues. Germline V lookup: CDR1 SGHVS, CDR2 FQNEAQ. CDR3 DNA sequence: TGTGCCAGCAGCTCTCAGCCTGGACTAGCGACCAACACCGGGGAGCTGTTTTTT. As protein: CASSSQPGLATNTGELFF.

The gene calls are TRBV10-3 and TRBJ2-7; TRBD2 matches at 14 bases. The length of the CDR3 is 15 residues. Trimming took 2 bases from V and 5 from J; bases not matched to a gene: 2. CDR1 and CDR2 (germline): ENHRY, SYGVKD. CDR3 DNA sequence: TGTGCCATCAGTGAGGCGGGACTAGCGGGAGACGAGCAGTACTTC. Residues: CAISEAGLAGDEQYF.

This clonotype appeared a few times. The chain carries TRBV14 and TRBJ1-3, with TRBD1 matching 7 bases. Germline CDR1 and CDR2: SGHDN and FVKESK. With 4 bases clipped from V and 7 bases from J, the junction kept 4 bases outside the gene matches. The CDR3 covers 13 residues. The CDR3 region has the DNA TGTGCCAGCAGCCCAGGGGGATGGAACACCATATATTTT. It yields the protein CASSPGGWNTIYF.

This clonotype was detected many times. The chain couples TRBV7-6 to TRBJ2-2; D unclear. The V gene's germline CDR1 is SGHVS and CDR2 FNYEAQ. The CDR3 length is 11 residues. V dropped 2 bases and J dropped 7 bases, with 2 bases sitting between them. The CDR3 DNA sequence: TGTGCCAGCAGCTTAAACGGGGAGCTGTTTTTT. Translated, it gives CASSLNGELFF.

As regards this clonotype: One junction end does not reproduce the germline sequence, and a read error may be involved. The genes are TRBV10-3 and TRBJ2-5; 8 bases are shared with TRBD1. Germline CDR1 ENHRY, CDR2 SYGVKD. The CDR3 totals 13 residues. Written as DNA, the CDR3 is TGTGCCAGCAGTAAGGACAGGGATGAGACCCAGTACTTC. This gives the protein CASSKDRDETQYF.

Worth noting for this clonotype: At one end, the junction sequence differs from germline, possibly due to a read error. This sequence joins TRBV10-3 and TRBJ2-7, with TRBD2 matching over 15 bases. The CDR3 consists of 15 residues. Per the germline V gene, CDR1 is ENHRY and CDR2 is SYGVKD. The CDR3 DNA reads TGTGCCAGCAGTACTCGGACTAGCGGGGGGGACGAGCAGTACTTC. It is translated as CASSTRTSGGDEQYF.

The V and J genes are TRBV20-1 and TRBJ1-2; D may be TRBD1 (6 bases). Germline loops: CDR1 DFQATT, CDR2 SNEGSKA (reference sequence). CDR3 length: 14 amino acids. Trimming left V 3 bases short and J 4 bases short, with 15 bases between. CDR3 loop: CSASRRTVSYGYTF. The DNA of the CDR3 is TGCAGTGCTAGTCGCCGGACAGTTTCCTATGGCTACACCTTC.

This clonotype appeared a few times. This sequence joins TRBV7-3 and TRBJ1-6, with D hard to call. Between the trimmed V and J ends, which lost 0 bases and 6 bases, there was a span of 6 bases. This CDR3 contains 14 residues. Germline loops: CDR1 SGHTA, CDR2 FQGTGA. CDR3 sequence (DNA): TGTGCCAGCAGCTTAACTGTCCGTAATTCACCCCTCCACTTT. Encoded protein: CASSLTVRNSPLHF.

A few counts support this clonotype. V and J are TRBV20-1 and TRBJ1-6; the match to TRBD1 covers 8 bases. Germline CDR1 and CDR2: DFQATT and SNEGSKA (reference sequence). This CDR3 has 14 residues. Trimming at V came to 4 bases and at J to 9 bases, leaving 8 bases not matched to a gene. The CDR3 reads CSAIAGGVSSPLHF. CDR3 DNA: TGCAGTGCTATCGCAGGGGGCGTTAGTTCACCCCTCCACTTT.

This chain links TRBV7-8 with TRBJ2-5, with D possibly TRBD2 on 6 matching bases. V lost 5 bases to trimming and J lost 2 bases, with 18 bases between them. This CDR3 has 16 residues. Germline loops: CDR1 SGHVS, CDR2 FQNEAQ. This chain's CDR3 is CASSQNRDLPQETQYF. CDR3 bases: TGTGCCAGCAGCCAAAACCGGGACTTGCCACAAGAGACCCAGTACTTC.

The CDR3 DNA follows: TGCAGCGTGGGGACTGACGCCTACGAGCAGTACTTC. This gives the protein CSVGTDAYEQYF. V is TRBV29-1 and J is TRBJ2-7, with a tentative D call TRBD2 (6 bases). CDR3 length: 12 residues. Trimming cost V 6 bases and J 2 bases, with 11 bases left between them. CDR1 is SQVTM and CDR2 is ANQGSEA in the germline V gene.

The V and J genes are TRBV5-1 and TRBJ1-2; possible D gene TRBD1, 6 bases. The CDR3 spans 15 residues. The germline CDR1 and CDR2 sequences are SGHRS and YFSETQ. V lost 0 bases to trimming and J lost 4 bases, with 13 bases between them. The CDR3 DNA sequence: TGCGCCAGCAGCTTGGAATCGGGGGCTCCCTATGGCTACACCTTC. Translation gives CASSLESGAPYGYTF.

This clonotype showed up just a few times. The rearrangement joins TRBV19 to TRBJ2-7; no reliable D call. Per the germline V gene, CDR1 is LNHDA and CDR2 is SQIVND (reference sequence). The CDR3 runs to 14 residues. The V end lost 3 bases, the J end lost 0 bases, and 9 bases lay between the germline ends. CDR3 protein: CASSIRFSSYEQYF. CDR3 DNA sequence: TGTGCCAGTAGTATCCGATTTAGCTCCTACGAGCAGTACTTC. Full variable domain (missing parts from reference TRBV19 and TRBJ2-7): DGGITQSPKYLFRKEGQNVTLSCEQNLNHDAMYWYRQDPGQGLRLIYYSQIVNDFQKGDIAEGYSVSREKKESFPLTVTSAQKNPTAFYLCASSIRFSSYEQYFGPGTRLTVT.

This clonotype came up a few times. This chain links TRBV11-1 with TRBJ2-5, with a tentative D call TRBD2 (5 bases). The CDR3 runs to 15 residues. Germline assignment: CDR1 SGHAT and CDR2 FQDESV (reference sequence). Between the trimmed V and J ends, which lost 1 base and 4 bases, there was a span of 13 bases. The chain's CDR3 is CASSLDGGEGETQYF. In DNA, the CDR3 is TGTGCCAGCAGCTTAGATGGAGGTGAAGGAGAGACCCAGTACTTC.

This clonotype was found a few times. The rearrangement uses TRBV7-8 and TRBJ2-2; D remains unclear. This CDR3 is built from 12 residues. Trimming cost V 1 base and J 7 bases, with 4 bases left between them. The V gene's germline CDR1 is SGHVS and CDR2 FQNEAQ. The CDR3 coding sequence is TGTGCCAGCAGCTTAGGGGTCGGGGAGCTGTTTTTT. Translating gives CASSLGVGELFF.

The chain is built from TRBV2 and TRBJ1-4; D is unresolved. CDR3 length: 12 residues. V lost 5 bases, J lost 8 bases, and 9 bases lay in between. The germline CDR1 and CDR2 sequences are SNHLY and FYNNEI. CDR3 coding DNA: TGTGCCAGCAGTCAATACAGAGAAAAACTGTTTTTT. This sequence encodes CASSQYREKLFF.

This clonotype appeared a single time. V is TRBV7-2 and J is TRBJ2-5, with D perhaps TRBD1 (6 bases). V was trimmed by 3 bases and J by 1 base, leaving 9 bases between them. The CDR3 consists of 14 residues. Germline V lookup: CDR1 SGHTA, CDR2 FQGNSA. CDR3 region: CASSFQGTQETQYF. The CDR3 nucleotides read TGTGCCAGCAGCTTTCAGGGGACCCAAGAGACCCAGTACTTC.

This clonotype appeared a few times. This chain joins TRBV24-1 and TRBJ2-2, with D maybe TRBD1 (7 bases). V shed 4 bases and J shed 3 bases, with 14 bases lying between them. The CDR3 sequence is 16 residues long. Germline values: CDR1 KGHDR, CDR2 SFDVKD. The CDR3 region has the DNA TGTGCCACCAGTGACCAGGACAGGAGGGACACCGGGGAGCTGTTTTTT. This translates into CATSDQDRRDTGELFF.

To note about this clonotype: This CDR3 is missing its conserved last phenylalanine or tryptophan, likely due to a read error. The chain carries TRBV6-4 and TRBJ1-1, with D perhaps TRBD1 (5 bases). Germline V lookup: CDR1 MRHNA, CDR2 SNTAGT. This CDR3 has 17 residues. V was shortened by 2 bases and J by 11 bases, with 27 bases between the two germline ends. The DNA for the CDR3 is TGTGCCAGCAGTGACCCGAAAGGCCTGGGGACGTGGGTTTCGGCTTTCTCT. It is translated as CASSDPKGLGTWVSAFS.

This chain joins TRBV7-2 and TRBJ1-5; D is unclear. V lost 1 base to trimming and J lost 0 bases, with 13 bases between them. From germline, CDR1 is SGHTA and CDR2 FQGNSA. This CDR3 comprises 17 residues. Here the CDR3 DNA reads TGTGCCAGCAGCTTAGTATTCTGGGATTCTAGCAATCAGCCCCAGCATTTT. Its translation is CASSLVFWDSSNQPQHF.